The present T cell receptor (beta chain) was sequenced within a study of CD8 T cells in Susac syndrome. Study results and limitations: In Susac syndrome, CD4+ T cell repertoires lacked any clonal expansion.

TEMRA cells underwent FACS enrichment and CD8+ and CD4+ T cells underwent negative isolation. Random hexamers were used to reverse transcribe the RNA input (about 0.5 to 1 ug). Amplification of TCR beta CDR3 across 54 Vbeta and 13 Jbeta was performed with immunoSEQ multiplex PCR. Each CDR3 protein gets one entry after TCRdb re-called the immunoSEQ multiplex PCR reads with MiXCR. The repertoire has 170,000 or so distinct CDR3 sequences, approximately 94% of them found once; the top ten carry 0.1% to 0.15%. To note about this clonotype: Its antigen is not known.

Sequencing input: CD4+ T cells from PBMCs. This clonotype was sampled from a human donor with Susac syndrome.

The CDR3 sequence is CSVGGGAGYTF. The CDR3 nucleotides are TGCAGCGTTGGGGGCGGAGCCGGCTACACCTTC. The chain carries TRBV29-1 and TRBJ1-2; possible D gene TRBD1, 5 bases. Germline CDR1 SQVTM, CDR2 ANQGSEA. V was clipped by 4 bases and J by 8 bases, with 11 bases between them. This CDR3 has 11 amino acids.